Following are 18 T cell receptor beta chains from one sample sequenced in a study of glioma-infiltrating T cells. The iRepertoire nested amplicon-rescue multiplex PCR amplified TCR alpha and beta CDR3s from RNA. TCRdb processed the multiplex PCR reads anew with MiXCR; each CDR3 protein has one entry. This table holds around 90,000 distinct CDR3 sequences, roughly 40% found once. The specimen sequenced was glioma tissue, nonneoplastic brain tissue, or PBMCs (not recorded which). These receptor sequences come from a human donor with low-grade glioma or glioblastoma, undergoing nonglioma brain surgery, or in good health (not recorded which).

This clonotype occurred many times. The chain has TRBV2 and TRBJ2-3; weak D call: TRBD1 (7 bases). The CDR3 runs to 13 residues. Germline V CDR1 and CDR2: SNHLY, FYNNEI. The V end lost 10 bases, the J end lost 5 bases, and 16 bases lay between the germline ends. The CDR3 here is CATNLQGGDTQYF. DNA for the CDR3: TGTGCCACCAACCTCCAGGGGGGAGATACGCAGTATTTT.

Remarks on this clonotype: No conserved phenylalanine or tryptophan ends this CDR3, so it is likely a read error. V is TRBV28 and J is TRBJ2-7, with D perhaps TRBD2 (5 bases). The germline V gene has CDR1 MDHEN and CDR2 SYDVKM. The CDR3 has 15 amino acids. The CDR3 nucleotides are TGTGCCAGCAGTTTAAGGGAAACGGGGTCCTACAAGCAGTACCTC. Protein product: CASSLRETGSYKQYL.

This clonotype was recorded at least ten times. The chain employs TRBV4-1 and TRBJ2-7; tentatively, D is TRBD2 (6 bases). Trimming pared 8 bases from V and 2 bases from J, leaving 7 bases between. The CDR3 is 11 amino acids. The germline gives CDR1 MGHRA, CDR2 YSYEKL. The CDR3 region has the DNA TGCGCCAGCGCGGGAACCTACGAGCAGTACTTC. Protein product: CASAGTYEQYF.

The rearrangement links TRBV6-5 to TRBJ1-2; TRBD1 agrees at 7 bases. Germline V lookup: CDR1 MNHEY, CDR2 SVGAGI. CDR3 size: 13 residues. Germline trimming cut 6 bases from V and 8 bases from J; bases unmatched to any gene: 9. In DNA form, the CDR3 reads TGTGCCAGCAGCTCAGGGGCAGGGGGGGGCTACACCTTC. Encoded protein: CASSSGAGGGYTF.

The J gene is TRBJ2-1, the V gene TRBV19; D is tentatively TRBD1 or TRBD2 (6 bases each). This CDR3 contains 17 residues. Per germline, CDR1 LNHDA and CDR2 SQIVND (reference sequence). The V gene lost 3 bases and the J gene lost 6 bases, with 21 bases spanning the gap. The CDR3 region has the DNA TGTGCCAGTAGTATTGGGGGGCCGAAGGGGGGTTTCAATGAGCAGTTCTTC. Residues: CASSIGGPKGGFNEQFF.

This clonotype was counted at least ten times. The V and J genes are TRBV6-2 or TRBV6-3 and TRBJ2-7; TRBD1 matches 11 bases. V lost 0 bases and J lost 5; bases outside the gene matches: 6. Germline CDR1 is MNHEY and CDR2 is SVGEGT. CDR3 length equals 16 residues. CDR3 residues: CASSYSPGQGVHEQYF. CDR3 nucleotide sequence: TGTGCCAGCAGTTACTCCCCGGGACAGGGGGTCCACGAGCAGTACTTC.

The V gene is TRBV15, the J gene TRBJ2-3; 11 bases fit TRBD2. The germline V gene has CDR1 LNHNV and CDR2 YYDKDF (reference sequence). The V and J ends lost 0 bases and 4 bases, in that order; junction bases with no gene match: 9. The CDR3 has 18 residues. The CDR3 region has the DNA TGTGCCACCAGCAGAGATACCCTAGCGGGAGGATCCCCAGATACGCAGTATTTT. Encoded protein: CATSRDTLAGGSPDTQYF.

This clonotype was seen at least ten times. This chain connects TRBV5-1 to TRBJ1-1, with D maybe TRBD1 (5 bases). The CDR3 has 14 amino acids. The V and J ends lost 4 bases and 4 bases respectively, with 14 bases between them. In germline, CDR1 is SGHRS, CDR2 YFSETQ. The CDR3 sequence is CASSPAGALTEAFF. The CDR3 nucleotides are TGCGCCAGCAGCCCAGCCGGGGCCCTCACTGAAGCTTTCTTT.

The table lists this clonotype with a few counts. One base away lies a much larger clone, so this may be a sequencing read error. J is TRBJ2-7 and V is TRBV20-1, with 10 bases fitting TRBD1. CDR3 length: 14 amino acids. Trimming cost V 6 bases and J 5 bases; bases outside gene matches: 10. Germline CDR1 reads DFQATT; CDR2 reads SNEGSKA (reference sequence). CDR3 residues: CSASGTGEPDEQYF. DNA of the CDR3: TGCAGTGCGTCCGGGACAGGGGAACCGGACGAGCAGTACTTC.

Ten or more counts support this clonotype. The chain combines TRBV19 with TRBJ2-7; D is ambiguous. The CDR3 is 14 residues long. The V and J ends lost 1 base and 2 bases respectively, with 9 bases between them. Germline CDR1 is LNHDA and CDR2 is SQIVND (reference sequence). In DNA form, the CDR3 reads TGTGCCAGTAGTATAGGACACCTCACCTACGAGCAGTACTTC. This sequence encodes CASSIGHLTYEQYF.

This clonotype was observed at least ten times. The chain links TRBV7-2 to TRBJ2-1; no firm D call. The length of the CDR3 is 14 residues. Germline V gene lookup returns CDR1 SGHTA and CDR2 FQGNSA. V was trimmed by 0 bases and J by 7 bases, leaving 10 bases between them. This chain's CDR3 is CASSLARTDNEQFF. In DNA, the CDR3 is TGTGCCAGCAGCTTAGCTAGGACGGATAATGAGCAGTTCTTC.

At least ten counts were recorded for this clonotype. The chain joins TRBV2 to TRBJ1-1; D is perhaps TRBD1 (5 bases). Trimming shortened V by 6 bases and J by 6 bases, and 11 bases separated the two germline ends. The CDR3 loop spans 12 amino acids. Per the germline V gene, CDR1 is SNHLY and CDR2 is FYNNEI. As DNA, the CDR3 is TGTGCCAGCAGGGGGGAGAGGTCTGAAGCTTTCTTT. Encoded protein: CASRGERSEAFF.

This clonotype was seen repeatedly, ten times or more. The gene calls are TRBV19 and TRBJ2-2; 7 positions agree with TRBD2. V dropped 6 bases and J dropped 7; count of bases not matched to a gene: 11. This CDR3 is built from 15 residues. Looked up from germline, CDR1 is LNHDA and CDR2 is SQIVND (reference sequence). As DNA, the CDR3 is TGTGCCAGTAGAGGCAGCGGGACCTTCGACGGGGAGCTGTTTTTT. It codes for CASRGSGTFDGELFF.

The sample holds many counts of this clonotype. This chain's CDR3 is CASSWRTSGSTDTQYF. In DNA, the CDR3 is TGTGCCAGCAGCTGGCGGACTAGCGGTAGCACAGATACGCAGTATTTT. The chain combines TRBV5-4 with TRBJ2-3, with 10 positions matching TRBD2. The CDR3 has 16 residues. With 3 bases clipped from V and 0 bases from J, the junction kept 4 bases outside the gene matches. CDR1 is SGHNT and CDR2 is YYREEE in the germline V gene (reference sequence).

This clonotype appeared many times. This chain links TRBV2 with TRBJ2-7; 7 positions match TRBD1. The junction had 7 bases not matched to a gene; V was cut back by 7 bases and J by 4 bases. The length of the CDR3 is 13 residues. Germline lookup yields CDR1 SNHLY and CDR2 FYNNEI. CDR3 nucleotides: TGTGCCAGCACAAGGGACAGAACATACGAGCAGTACTTC. Translation: CASTRDRTYEQYF.

This clonotype was seen ten or more times. This chain connects TRBV3-1 to TRBJ2-7; D is ambiguous. CDR3 length equals 15 residues. V shed 0 bases and J shed 0 bases, with 9 bases lying between them. The V gene's germline CDR1 is LGHDT and CDR2 YNNKEL (reference sequence). The CDR3 spells CASSQEYRTSYEQYF. As DNA, the CDR3 is TGTGCCAGCAGCCAAGAGTATAGGACCTCCTACGAGCAGTACTTC.

As for this clonotype: Possible read error: a much larger clone is one base away. The V call is TRBV5-1, the J call TRBJ1-3; no reliable D call. Germline V gene data show CDR1 as SGHRS and CDR2 as YFSETQ. The CDR3 has 15 residues. The V end lost 6 bases, the J end lost 0 bases, and 13 bases lay between the germline ends. CDR3 in DNA: TGCGCCAGCATCTCTGGACTTAACTCTGGAAACACCATATATTTT. Translated: CASISGLNSGNTIYF.

This sequence joins TRBV28 and TRBJ2-1; TRBD2 is a possible D gene (6 bases). The germline gives CDR1 MDHEN, CDR2 SYDVKM. The CDR3 length is 15 residues. Trimming cost V 2 bases and J 13 bases, with 21 bases left between them. The CDR3: CASSLGVEGRKTQFF. The CDR3 bases are TGTGCCAGCAGTTTAGGGGTGGAGGGAAGGAAGACCCAGTTCTTC.